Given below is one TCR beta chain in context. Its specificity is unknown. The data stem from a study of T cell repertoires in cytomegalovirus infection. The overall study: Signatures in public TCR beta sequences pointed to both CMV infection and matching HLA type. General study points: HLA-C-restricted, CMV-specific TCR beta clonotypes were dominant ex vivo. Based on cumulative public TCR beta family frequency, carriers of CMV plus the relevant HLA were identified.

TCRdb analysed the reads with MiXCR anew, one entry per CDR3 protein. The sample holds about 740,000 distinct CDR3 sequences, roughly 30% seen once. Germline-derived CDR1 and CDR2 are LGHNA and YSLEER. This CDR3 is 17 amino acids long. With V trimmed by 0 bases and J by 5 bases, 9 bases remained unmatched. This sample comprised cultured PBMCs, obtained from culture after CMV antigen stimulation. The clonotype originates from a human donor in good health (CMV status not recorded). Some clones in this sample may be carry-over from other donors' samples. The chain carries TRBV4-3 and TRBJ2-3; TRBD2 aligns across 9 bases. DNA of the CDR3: TGCGCCAGCAGCCAAGATGGCGCTAGCGGGATAGGAGATACGCAGTATTTT. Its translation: CASSQDGASGIGDTQYF.